This T cell receptor (beta chain) was sequenced in a study of cytomegalovirus exposure and HLA in healthy donors. Notes on the study in general: Analysis was carried out at a later point, and it linked a missense DCLRE1C variant to TCR beta V- and J-gene trimming.

PCR involved 60 Vbeta and 13 Jbeta primers. Methods used by the authors: Tens of millions of unique TCR beta chains, about 11 million of them shared, were counted by a later analysis. Generated by immunoSEQ multiplex PCR, the TCRdb table keeps only in-frame clones and is missing some. That table supplies the V and J calls and clone size; D and trimming were determined from the DNA. The sample lists some 170,000 clones, more than 80% occurring once. V was trimmed by 1 base and J by 14 bases, leaving 23 bases between them. CDR1 and CDR2 (germline): MGHRA, YSYEKL. The CDR3 length is 16 residues. As concerns this clone: The antigen is undetermined.

This receptor was identified in a woman between 18 and 29 years old in good health and CMV-seropositive. Material for sequencing was PBMCs. This sequence joins TRBV4-1 and TRBJ1-4; D not resolved. CDR3 sequence reads: CASSQVGARGGGGLFF. The CDR3 region has the DNA TGCGCCAGCAGCCAAGTGGGCGCCCGCGGCGGAGGAGGGCTGTTTTTT.